This T cell receptor beta chain was retrieved from a study of OX40 agonist ivuxolimab in advanced cancers. Across the whole study: Patients assigned to dose escalation were diagnosed with hepatocellular carcinoma, melanoma, renal cell or head and neck cancer. Three partial responders included one hepatocellular carcinoma patient and two cutaneous melanoma patients.

Clones were sequenced by immunoSEQ multiplex PCR, and TCRdb holds only the in-frame ones, with some missing. Of around 63,000 clones in the sample, roughly 87% were seen once. Study-wide results and caveats: At 0.1 to 3.0 mg/kg and by week 6, CD4+ and CD8+ T cells in the blood had expanded clonally.

The sample holds one count of this clone. What it recognizes is unknown. CDR1 and CDR2 (germline): SGHTA, FQGNSA. The V gene lost 5 bases and the J gene lost 4 bases, with 5 bases spanning the gap. This CDR3 spans 11 amino acids. The rearrangement links TRBV7-2 to TRBJ2-5, with D tentatively TRBD2 (5 bases). Sequencing was performed on CD4+ or CD8+ T cells sorted from blood, taken in a trial of the OX40 agonist ivuxolimab. The TCR originated in an adult with an advanced solid tumor such as melanoma, head and neck, liver or kidney cancer. The CDR3 spells CASSRGETQYF. In nucleotides, the CDR3 is TGTGCCAGCAGCCGGGGAGAGACCCAGTACTTC.